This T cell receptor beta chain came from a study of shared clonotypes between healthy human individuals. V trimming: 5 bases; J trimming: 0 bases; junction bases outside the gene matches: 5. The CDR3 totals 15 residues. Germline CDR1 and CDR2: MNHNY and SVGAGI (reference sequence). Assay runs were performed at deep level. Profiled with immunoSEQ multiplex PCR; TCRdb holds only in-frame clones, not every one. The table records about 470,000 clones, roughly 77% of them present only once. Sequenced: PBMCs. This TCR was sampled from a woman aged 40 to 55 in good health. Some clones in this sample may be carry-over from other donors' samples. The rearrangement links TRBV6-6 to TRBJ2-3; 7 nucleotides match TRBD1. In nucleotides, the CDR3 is TGTGCCAGCAGTCGGGACAGTTCTAGCACAGATACGCAGTATTTT. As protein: CASSRDSSSTDTQYF.